The source of this T cell receptor (beta chain) is a study of control samples from healthy donors and cancer patients. J lost 0 bases, V lost 2 bases, and 4 bases had no gene match. This CDR3 has 16 amino acids. Germline assignment: CDR1 LGHDT and CDR2 YNNKEL (reference sequence). Using immunoSEQ multiplex PCR, the repertoire was profiled, and TCRdb retains in-frame clones only, with some absent. The sample has around 190,000 clones. The chain has TRBV3-1 (or the pseudogene TRBV3-2) and TRBJ1-2, with 9 bases fitting TRBD1. Specimen: blood. This receptor was taken from a woman in her twenties or thirties in good health. The CDR3 coding sequence is TGTGCCAGCAGCCAATGGGACAGGGAAGCTAACTATGGCTACACCTTC. This translates into CASSQWDREANYGYTF.